The T cell receptor (beta chain) under discussion was sequenced for a study of blood T cell repertoires in COVID-19. In the study overall: Sources were T cells, B-cell-depleted T cells, or PBMCs; the material itself was cDNA or gDNA.

With V trimmed by 6 bases and J by 1 base, 7 bases remained unmatched. The CDR3 extends over 15 amino acids. Germline assignment: CDR1 SGDLS and CDR2 YYNGEE. TCRdb's copy holds only in-frame clones and misses some; the assay was immunoSEQ multiplex PCR. The data hold under 500,000 clones, with 80% to 90% observed a single time. The sample was peripheral blood. This clonotype was sampled from a woman in her thirties with acute or convalescent COVID-19. The chain has TRBV9 and TRBJ2-3; 8 nucleotides match TRBD2. DNA for the CDR3: TGTGCCAGCACCCTAGGAGCGGGGGGCACAGATACGCAGTATTTT. Encoded protein: CASTLGAGGTDTQYF.